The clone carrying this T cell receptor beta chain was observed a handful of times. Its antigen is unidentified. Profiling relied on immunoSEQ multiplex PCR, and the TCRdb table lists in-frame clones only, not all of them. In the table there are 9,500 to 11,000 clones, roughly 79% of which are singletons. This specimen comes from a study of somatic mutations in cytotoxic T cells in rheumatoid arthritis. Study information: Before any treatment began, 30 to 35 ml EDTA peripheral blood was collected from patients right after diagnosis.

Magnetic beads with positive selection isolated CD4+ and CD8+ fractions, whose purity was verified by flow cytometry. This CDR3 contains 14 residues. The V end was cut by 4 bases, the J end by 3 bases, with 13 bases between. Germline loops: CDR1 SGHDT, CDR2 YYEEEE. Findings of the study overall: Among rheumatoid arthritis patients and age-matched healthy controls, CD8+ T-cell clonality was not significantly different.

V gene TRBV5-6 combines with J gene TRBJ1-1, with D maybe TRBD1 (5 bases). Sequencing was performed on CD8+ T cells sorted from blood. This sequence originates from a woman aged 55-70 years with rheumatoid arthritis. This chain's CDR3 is CASSNRGGDTEAFF. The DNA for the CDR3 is TGTGCCAGCAGCAATCGGGGGGGGGACACTGAAGCTTTCTTT.